Listed below are T cell receptor beta chains from one sample, sequenced in a study of siplizumab effects on memory and regulatory T cells. Using immunoSEQ multiplex PCR, the repertoire was profiled, and TCRdb retains in-frame clones only, with some absent. The sample carries about 50,000 clones, roughly 84% recorded once. The sample was naive CD8+ T cells sorted from blood. The receptor source for this set is a human donor in good health. Both conserved end residues are part of each CDR3. A D gene is named only where the DNA matches it firmly. Size tells how often a clone was seen (once, few, many) or the class of an expanded clone, and some rows leave it out.

J | D | length | size | V | CDR3 | DNA
TRBJ1-1 | . | 16 | . | TRBV10-3 | CAISESNSTGDTEAFF | TGTGCCATCAGTGAGTCGAACAGCACAGGAGACACTGAAGCTTTCTTT
TRBJ1-1 | TRBD1 | 14 | few | TRBV7-9 | CASSLGNRDSEAFF | TGTGCCAGCAGCTTAGGTAACCGGGACAGCGAAGCTTTCTTT
TRBJ2-7 | . | 13 | . | TRBV7-9 | CASSPSVSYEQYF | TGTGCCAGCAGCCCTAGCGTAAGCTACGAGCAGTACTTC
TRBJ2-7 | TRBD2 | 14 | . | TRBV9 | CASSVSWGDYGQYF | TGTGCCAGCAGCGTATCATGGGGGGACTACGGGCAGTACTTC
TRBJ1-1 | . | 15 | . | TRBV9 | CASSVDGSLRAEAFF | TGTGCCAGCAGCGTAGACGGAAGTTTGCGAGCTGAAGCTTTCTTT
TRBJ1-2 | . | 15 | . | TRBV6-7 | CASSFTATTNYGYTF | TGTGCCAGCAGTTTTACAGCAACCACTAACTATGGCTACACCTTC
TRBJ2-7 | TRBD1 | 15 | . | TRBV5-1 | CASSSDRELSYEQYF | TGCGCCAGCAGCTCGGACAGGGAATTGTCCTACGAGCAGTACTTC
TRBJ2-1 | . | 14 | . | TRBV7-7 | CASSLGSGDVEQFF | TGTGCCAGCAGCTTAGGGTCAGGGGACGTTGAGCAGTTCTTC
TRBJ2-2 | TRBD2 | 15 | . | TRBV4-1 | CASSLSGGWSGELFF | TGCGCCAGCAGCCTTAGCGGGGGGTGGTCCGGGGAGCTGTTTTTT
TRBJ1-1 | TRBD1 | 15 | . | TRBV29-1 | CSVISGGAGGTEAFF | TGCAGCGTCATTTCAGGGGGCGCTGGGGGTACTGAAGCTTTCTTT
TRBJ1-1 | . | 13 | . | TRBV6-5 | CASSYEGNTEAFF | TGTGCCAGCAGTTACGAGGGGAACACTGAAGCTTTCTTT
TRBJ2-1 | TRBD2 | 16 | once | TRBV28 | CASSPPGLAGNNEQFF | TGTGCCAGCAGCCCTCCTGGACTAGCGGGAAACAATGAGCAGTTCTTC
TRBJ2-1 | . | 11 | . | TRBV7-2 | CASSSGVEQFF | TGTGCCAGCAGCTCTGGGGTCGAGCAGTTCTTC
TRBJ1-1 | TRBD1 | 14 | . | TRBV19 | CASITGTVKTEAFF | TGTGCCAGTATCACCGGGACAGTAAAAACTGAAGCTTTCTTT
TRBJ2-7 | . | 12 | . | TRBV11-3 | CASSYGGYEQYF | TGTGCCAGCAGTTACGGGGGTTACGAGCAGTACTTC
TRBJ2-7 | . | 15 | . | TRBV5-1 | CASSWTTDKSSEQYF | TGCGCCAGCAGTTGGACCACGGACAAATCTAGCGAGCAGTACTTC
TRBJ1-2 | . | 13 | . | TRBV15 | CATSSREDYGYTF | TGTGCCACCAGCAGCAGGGAGGACTATGGCTACACCTTC